The table lists the clone carrying this T cell receptor (beta chain) with a few counts. This entry belongs to a study of cytomegalovirus exposure and HLA in healthy donors. 13 Jbeta primers and 60 Vbeta primers were used for the PCR. Assay: immunoSEQ multiplex PCR; the TCRdb copy retains only in-frame clones and omits some. Here the sample spans about 190,000 clones, roughly 77% being singletons. Germline CDR1 and CDR2: MNHNY and SVGAGI (reference sequence). Trimming took 7 bases from V and 2 from J, leaving 15 bases between them. CDR3 length equals 14 residues. The sample consisted of PBMCs. The receptor's source is a man aged 25-45 years in good health and CMV-seropositive. The V gene is TRBV6-6, the J gene TRBJ2-7; possibly TRBD2 for D (6 bases). The CDR3 bases are TGTGCCAGCACCTCCGGGACTCCCCCCTACGAGCAGTACTTC. It specifies CASTSGTPPYEQYF.